The 2 T cell receptor beta chains below come from one sample, sequenced in a study of tumor-infiltrating lymphocytes in primary liver carcinoma. RNA was extracted from whole blood without cell sorting, alongside germline DNA. The authors made TCR beta cDNA from 450 to 600 ng total RNA with a constant-region primer. Three nested multiplex PCR rounds, a slightly modified ARM-PCR, produced the libraries for TCR beta. TRBV1-TRBV30 forward primers paired with a C-beta reverse primer were used in the first two PCR rounds, which ran about 11 cycles each. Each CDR3 protein gets one entry after TCRdb re-called the multiplex PCR reads with MiXCR. The sample has hundreds of thousands of distinct CDR3 sequences; around 50% are singletons. The sample was peripheral blood. The receptors shown here come from a young woman with primary liver carcinoma and hepatitis B virus infection.

As concerns this clonotype: Compared with germline, one end of the junction differs, possibly owing to a read error. The chain is built from TRBV11-2 and TRBJ2-2; 7 bases map to TRBD2. Germline CDR1 is SGHAT and CDR2 is FQNNGV. There are 15 residues in the CDR3. CDR3 sequence reads: CASSPPGLNTGELSF. In DNA, the CDR3 is TGTGCCAGCAGCCCACCGGGACTAAACACCGGGGAGCTGTCTTTT.

Remarks on this clonotype: The junction departs from germline at one end; a sequencing error may be responsible. The DNA for the CDR3 is TGCAGCGTTGTCGGGCGAGCGGGTAGTTACGAGCTGTACTTC. Protein: CSVVGRAGSYELYF. The chain couples TRBV29-1 to TRBJ2-7; the D gene is possibly TRBD2 (6 bases). The CDR3 loop spans 14 amino acids. Per germline, CDR1 SQVTM and CDR2 ANQGSEA.